This TCR beta chain was retrieved from a study of OX40 agonist ivuxolimab in advanced cancers. In the case of this clone: Its antigen is still unknown.

There are 16 residues in the CDR3. Trimming cost V 7 bases and J 0 bases; bases outside gene matches: 6. Germline V gene data show CDR1 as MDHEN and CDR2 as SYDVKM. Study outcomes and limitations: At 0.1 to 3.0 mg/kg and by week 6, CD4+ and CD8+ T cells in the blood had expanded clonally.

Assay: immunoSEQ multiplex PCR; the TCRdb copy retains only in-frame clones and omits some. The sample records tens of thousands of clones, about nine tenths being singletons. The sequencing here drew on CD4+ or CD8+ T cells sorted from blood, taken in a trial of the OX40 agonist ivuxolimab. The origin of this receptor is an adult with an advanced solid tumor such as melanoma, head and neck, liver or kidney cancer. The chain is built from TRBV28 and TRBJ1-3; 10 bases line up with TRBD1. DNA for the CDR3: TGTGCCAGCACCGGACAGGGGGTGAGCTCTGGAAACACCATATATTTT. Translating gives CASTGQGVSSGNTIYF.